The clone carrying this T cell receptor beta chain appeared a few times. What it recognizes is unknown. The sample originates from a study of identical twins. MiXCR, run by TCRdb on the 5' RACE reads, gives a single entry per CDR3 protein. This table has 400,000 to 550,000 distinct CDR3 sequences, less than 25% appearing once. Study outcomes and limitations: Fewer insertions were carried by abundant cord blood beta clonotypes, but none was seen in memory repertoires.

This CDR3 is built from 13 residues. Per germline, CDR1 ENHRY and CDR2 SYGVKD. The V and J ends lost 4 bases and 5 bases, in that order; junction bases with no gene match: 2. This sample also appeared in a second study, on T cells expressing NK-cell markers.

The genes are TRBV10-3 and TRBJ1-1, with 9 bases that match TRBD1. This TCR was sampled from a woman under 30 in good health. The sequencing input was CD4+ T cells sorted from blood. The CDR3 region has the DNA TGTGCCATCAGTGGACAGGGGGGTACTGAAGCTTTCTTT. Protein sequence: CAISGQGGTEAFF.